This T cell receptor beta chain was profiled in a study of human T cells and chemical hapten exposure. The CDR3 covers 15 residues. CDR1 and CDR2 from the germline V gene are DFQATT and SNEGSKA (reference sequence). Trimming shortened V by 4 bases and J by 7 bases, and 20 bases separated the two germline ends. The time point denotes: pre-sensitization, week 0. Treatment reported: therapeutic diphenylcyclopropenone sensitization with weekly scalp DPC. This clonotype has only a few counts. Per the study methods: Counting gave a median of approximately 97,000 TCRs per sample, with values ranging from roughly 20,000 to 750,000. TCRdb called the RACE reads again in MiXCR, with one record for every CDR3 protein. The V and J calls and clone size are TCRdb's, not the authors'. The table lists approximately 400,000 distinct CDR3 sequences, roughly 5% of them singletons, with 2% to 3% in the top ten.

Specimen: whole blood, collected in connection with sensitization to the hapten diphenylcyclopropenone (DPC). The receptor comes from a woman aged 50 to 65 with alopecia areata. Some clones in this sample may be carry-over from other donors' samples. The chain couples TRBV20-1 to TRBJ2-1, with D tentatively TRBD2 (7 bases). The CDR3 DNA follows: TGCAGTGCTACCCCTTCTAGGGGGGGCCGTAATGAGCAGTTCTTC. This gives the protein CSATPSRGGRNEQFF.